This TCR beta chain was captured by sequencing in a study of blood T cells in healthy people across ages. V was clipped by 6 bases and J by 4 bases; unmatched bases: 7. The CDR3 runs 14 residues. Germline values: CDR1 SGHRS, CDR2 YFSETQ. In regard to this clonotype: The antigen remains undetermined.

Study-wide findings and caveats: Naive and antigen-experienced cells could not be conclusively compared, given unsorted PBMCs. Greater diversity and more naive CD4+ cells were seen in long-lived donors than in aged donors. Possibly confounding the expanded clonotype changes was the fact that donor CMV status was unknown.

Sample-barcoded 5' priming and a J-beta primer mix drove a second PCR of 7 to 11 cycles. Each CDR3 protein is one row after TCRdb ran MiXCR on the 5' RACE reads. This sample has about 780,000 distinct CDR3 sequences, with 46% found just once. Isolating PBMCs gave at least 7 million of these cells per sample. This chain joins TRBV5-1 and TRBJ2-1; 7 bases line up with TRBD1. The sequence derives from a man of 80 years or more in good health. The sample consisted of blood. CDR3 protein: CASTAGTAYNEQFF. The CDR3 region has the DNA TGCGCCAGCACAGCCGGGACAGCGTACAATGAGCAGTTCTTC.